These T cell receptor beta chains were read from a single sample in a study of shared clonotypes between healthy human individuals. The data were produced by immunoSEQ multiplex PCR, yet TCRdb's version contains in-frame clones alone and is incomplete. The sample gives a few million clones, roughly nine tenths of which show up once; more than 0.12% is in the top ten. The sequenced material came from naive CD4+ T cells sorted from blood. The source is a man aged 18 to 30 in good health. Each CDR3 is given with its conserved first and last residue. D genes are given only for firm matches. A row's size may be missing; if present it is once, few, many or a size class.

cdr3_aa: CASSETTVNEQYF
cdr3_nt: TGTGCCAGCAGTGAAACTACAGTTAACGAGCAGTACTTC
j_call: TRBJ2-7
clone_size: NA
d_call: NA
cdr3_length: 13
v_call: TRBV2

cdr3_aa: CASSLGGTGELFF
cdr3_nt: TGTGCCAGCAGCTTGGGGGGGACCGGGGAGCTGTTTTTT
j_call: TRBJ2-2
clone_size: NA
d_call: NA
cdr3_length: 13
v_call: TRBV5-4

cdr3_aa: CSVGGQGGQETQYF
cdr3_nt: TGCAGCGTTGGGGGACAGGGTGGACAAGAGACCCAGTACTTC
j_call: TRBJ2-5
clone_size: NA
d_call: TRBD1
cdr3_length: 14
v_call: TRBV29-1

cdr3_aa: CASSLWTWSEETQYF
cdr3_nt: TGTGCCAGCAGCCTCTGGACTTGGTCGGAAGAGACCCAGTACTTC
j_call: TRBJ2-5
clone_size: NA
d_call: NA
cdr3_length: 15
v_call: TRBV5-6

cdr3_aa: CASGLVVARNEQFF
cdr3_nt: TGTGCTAGTGGTTTGGTAGTGGCGCGCAATGAGCAGTTCTTC
j_call: TRBJ2-1
clone_size: NA
d_call: NA
cdr3_length: 14
v_call: TRBV12-5

cdr3_aa: CAIRAGLAAQETQYF
cdr3_nt: TGTGCCATCAGGGCCGGACTAGCGGCCCAAGAGACCCAGTACTTC
j_call: TRBJ2-5
clone_size: NA
d_call: TRBD2
cdr3_length: 15
v_call: TRBV10-3

cdr3_aa: CASSLAWGQDFSGANVLTF
cdr3_nt: TGTGCCAGCAGCTTAGCTTGGGGACAGGACTTCTCTGGGGCCAACGTCCTGACTTTC
j_call: TRBJ2-6
clone_size: NA
d_call: TRBD1
cdr3_length: 19
v_call: TRBV7-8

cdr3_aa: CASRPGLWADTQYF
cdr3_nt: TGTGCCAGCAGGCCGGGACTATGGGCAGATACGCAGTATTTT
j_call: TRBJ2-3
clone_size: NA
d_call: TRBD2
cdr3_length: 14
v_call: TRBV6-5

cdr3_aa: CASSVSPGGGTDTQYF
cdr3_nt: TGTGCCAGCAGCGTGTCTCCGGGAGGTGGCACAGATACGCAGTATTTT
j_call: TRBJ2-3
clone_size: NA
d_call: TRBD2
cdr3_length: 16
v_call: TRBV9

cdr3_aa: CASTGLAFDETQYF
cdr3_nt: TGTGCCAGTACCGGACTAGCTTTTGATGAGACCCAGTACTTC
j_call: TRBJ2-5
clone_size: NA
d_call: TRBD2
cdr3_length: 14
v_call: TRBV19

cdr3_aa: CASSLGSSSGNTIYF
cdr3_nt: TGTGCCAGCAGCTTAGGGTCTAGCTCTGGAAACACCATATATTTT
j_call: TRBJ1-3
clone_size: NA
d_call: NA
cdr3_length: 15
v_call: TRBV11-2

cdr3_aa: CASSSRTSGSRAGELFF
cdr3_nt: TGTGCCAGCAGCTCGAGGACTAGCGGGAGCCGGGCCGGGGAGCTGTTTTTT
j_call: TRBJ2-2
clone_size: once
d_call: TRBD2
cdr3_length: 17
v_call: TRBV7-9

cdr3_aa: CASSLRDRNRPHLHSNQPQHF
cdr3_nt: TGTGCCAGCAGCCTCCGGGACAGGAATAGACCTCACTTACATAGCAATCAGCCCCAGCATTTT
j_call: TRBJ1-5
clone_size: once
d_call: TRBD1
cdr3_length: 21
v_call: TRBV4-2

cdr3_aa: CAWGPGGANTEAFF
cdr3_nt: TGTGCCTGGGGACCGGGGGGAGCGAACACTGAAGCTTTCTTT
j_call: TRBJ1-1
clone_size: NA
d_call: NA
cdr3_length: 14
v_call: TRBV30

cdr3_aa: CAAPSGRVEQYF
cdr3_nt: TGTGCCGCCCCTAGCGGGAGAGTGGAGCAGTACTTC
j_call: TRBJ2-7
clone_size: NA
d_call: TRBD2
cdr3_length: 12
v_call: TRBV19

cdr3_aa: CAWSTGTGKADTQYF
cdr3_nt: TGTGCCTGGAGTACCGGGACAGGGAAGGCAGATACGCAGTATTTT
j_call: TRBJ2-3
clone_size: NA
d_call: TRBD1
cdr3_length: 15
v_call: TRBV30

cdr3_aa: CASSQASGGQETQYF
cdr3_nt: TGTGCCAGCAGCCAAGCGTCGGGCGGCCAAGAGACCCAGTACTTC
j_call: TRBJ2-5
clone_size: NA
d_call: NA
cdr3_length: 15
v_call: TRBV14